This T cell receptor (beta chain) was retrieved from a study of blood T cell repertoires in COVID-19. Generated by immunoSEQ multiplex PCR, the TCRdb table keeps only in-frame clones and is missing some. In the table there are about 160,000 clones, 75% to 90% of which are singletons. The source is an elderly man with acute or convalescent COVID-19. The sequenced material came from peripheral blood.

CDR3 region: CSVKTSGRGQGEQFF. In nucleotides, the CDR3 is TGCAGCGTTAAGACTAGCGGGAGGGGTCAGGGTGAGCAGTTCTTC. V usage is TRBV29-1 and J usage is TRBJ2-1, with 14 bases identical to TRBD2. Germline-derived CDR1 and CDR2 are SQVTM and ANQGSEA. The CDR3 runs to 15 residues. J was trimmed by 9 bases and V by 5 bases; bases with no gene match: 9.